Detailed here is one T cell receptor beta chain. Its antigen is unknown. The CDR3 sequence is 15 residues long. Trimming removed 4 bases from V and 1 base from J; junction bases left unmatched: 5. Germline CDR1 and CDR2: SGHNT and YYREEE (reference sequence). Repeated repertoire sampling spanned the course of chemoradiotherapy. The sample comes from a study of chemoradiotherapy in HPV16-positive cancers. Findings and limits, study-wide: Non-HPV-specific T cells did not expand in tumors during treatment, whereas candidate HPV-specific clones and E7-related motifs did. The functional HPV-specific definition rests on just a couple of HPV16-positive patients.

Data came from immunoSEQ multiplex PCR; TCRdb stores just in-frame clones and leaves some out. The data show about 67,000 clones, around nine tenths seen once. The source was blood, collected from a patient who underwent chemoradiotherapy. The chain combines TRBV5-4 with TRBJ2-1; TRBD1 matches 7 bases. This sequence was found in a human donor with HPV-associated anogenital cancer. CDR3: CASSPRGMSYNEQFF. The CDR3 DNA sequence: TGTGCCAGCAGCCCCAGGGGGATGTCCTACAATGAGCAGTTCTTC.